This T cell receptor (beta chain) was sequenced in a study of T cells after yellow fever vaccination. Germline CDR1 SGHTA, CDR2 FQGNSA. The CDR3 runs 15 residues. V was pared by 0 bases and J by 6 bases, with 5 bases of the junction left unmatched. The table lists this clonotype with a few counts. Using its own MiXCR run on the 5' RACE reads, TCRdb lists one record per CDR3 protein. This table holds roughly 520,000 distinct CDR3 sequences, 20% to 25% found once. The rearrangement uses TRBV7-2 and TRBJ1-5; TRBD1 matches at 7 bases. The source was PBMCs, collected 21 days after the first yellow fever vaccination. The origin of this receptor is a man between 18 and 35 years old who received the YFV17D yellow fever vaccine. The CDR3 spells CASSLAATGFQPQHF. As DNA, the CDR3 is TGTGCCAGCAGCTTAGCCGCGACAGGGTTTCAGCCCCAGCATTTT.